The clone carrying this T cell receptor beta chain was picked up one time. This CDR3 comprises 14 residues. Germline CDR1 is MGHRA and CDR2 is YSYEKL. V lost 0 bases, J lost 4 bases, and 10 bases lay in between. The protocol was immunoSEQ multiplex PCR, while the TCRdb copy is restricted to in-frame clones and leaves out a portion. The table includes 9,500 to 15,000 clones, approximately 85% detected once. The data were obtained in a study of blood T cell repertoires in COVID-19. Study overall: The origin of the acute and convalescent COVID-19 samples was the United States, Italy and Spain. PBMCs, B-cell-depleted T cells, or T cells were the source of the cDNA or gDNA that made up the material.

This clonotype was sampled from a woman aged 55-69 years with acute or convalescent COVID-19. Sequencing was done on a sample of peripheral blood. The chain carries TRBV4-1 and TRBJ2-7, with D possibly matching TRBD1 (6 bases). The CDR3, as DNA: TGCGCCAGCAGCCAAGAATGGACAGTATACGAGCAGTACTTC. Translated: CASSQEWTVYEQYF.